These 26 T cell receptor beta chains share one sample of origin, sequenced in a study of cytomegalovirus exposure and HLA in healthy donors. Primers included in the PCR were 60 Vbeta and 13 Jbeta primers. Profiled with immunoSEQ multiplex PCR; TCRdb holds only in-frame clones, not every one. The sample has 150,000 to 200,000 clones, about four fifths seen once. Sequencing was performed on PBMCs. The source is a man younger than 35 in good health and CMV-seronegative.

The rearrangement links TRBV14 to TRBJ1-1, with a possible D match to TRBD1 (6 bases). Trimming cost V 4 bases and J 2 bases, with 11 bases left between them. Germline V gene data show CDR1 as SGHDN and CDR2 as FVKESK. The length of the CDR3 is 14 residues. This chain's CDR3 is CASSRHRENTEAFF. The CDR3 nucleotides are TGTGCCAGCAGCCGCCACAGGGAAAACACTGAAGCTTTCTTT.

The CDR3 loop reads CASSQTSGGADEQFF. The CDR3 nucleotides read TGTGCCAGCAGCCAAACTAGCGGGGGGGCTGATGAGCAGTTCTTC. The chain carries TRBV4-2 and TRBJ2-1; 13 bases agree with TRBD2. The CDR3 has 15 amino acids. The V and J ends lost 2 bases and 8 bases, in that order; junction bases with no gene match: 3. CDR1 LGHNA and CDR2 YNFKEQ come from the germline V gene.

This sequence joins TRBV6-5 and TRBJ2-7; D might be TRBD1 (6 bases). Looked up from germline, CDR1 is MNHEY and CDR2 is SVGAGI. V lost 6 bases and J 8 bases, leaving 20 bases between the germline ends. This CDR3 spans 14 amino acids. The CDR3 sequence: CASSPGAGAAKQYF. CDR3 nucleotide sequence: TGTGCCAGCAGCCCCGGGGCAGGGGCCGCTAAGCAGTACTTC.

For the CDR3, the DNA is TGCGCCAGCAGCCTAAGCGGGGGGGCGAACACCGGGGAGCTGTTTTTT. Its protein product is CASSLSGGANTGELFF. V is TRBV4-1 and J is TRBJ2-2; 10 bases map to TRBD2. The CDR3 totals 16 residues. Germline V gene sequence: CDR1 MGHRA, CDR2 YSYEKL. Trimming removed 4 bases from V and 0 bases from J; junction bases left unmatched: 2.

The rearrangement uses TRBV18 and TRBJ2-2, with 7 bases aligning to TRBD1. After removal of 3 bases from V and 2 bases from J, the junction contained 3 bases not matched to a gene. The germline gives CDR1 KGHSH, CDR2 LQKENI. The CDR3 covers 15 residues. CDR3 sequence reads: CASSPGQLNTGELFF. The CDR3, as DNA: TGTGCCAGCTCACCGGGACAGCTAAACACCGGGGAGCTGTTTTTT.

Here the CDR3 DNA reads TGTGCTAGTGGTTTGGGTCAGGGGCACACCGGGGAGCTGTTTTTT. Its translation is CASGLGQGHTGELFF. The chain combines TRBV12-5 with TRBJ2-2; the D gene is possibly TRBD1 (6 bases). The germline V gene encodes CDR1 LGHNT and CDR2 FRNRAP. The CDR3 loop spans 15 amino acids. Trimming removed 1 base from V and 3 bases from J, with 9 bases in between. The variable domain in full, with the rest retrieved from reference TRBV12-5 and TRBJ2-2, is DARVTQTPRHKVTEMGQEVTMRCQPILGHNTVFWYRQTMMQGLELLAYFRNRAPLDDSGMPKDRFSAEMPDATLATLKIQPSEPRDSAVYFCASGLGQGHTGELFFGEGSRLTVL.

The V gene is TRBV5-1, the J gene TRBJ1-2, with 8 bases lining up with TRBD1. Germline V gives CDR1 SGHRS, CDR2 YFSETQ. The V segment lost 4 bases and the J segment 6 bases; nucleotides outside the gene matches: 8. The CDR3 consists of 14 residues. The CDR3 nucleotides read TGCGCCAGCAGCAAGGACAGGGATCGACATGGCTACACCTTC. Its protein product is CASSKDRDRHGYTF.

V gene TRBV9 combines with J gene TRBJ2-7; D is unresolved. The V and J ends lost 0 bases and 6 bases respectively, with 7 bases between them. The germline gives CDR1 SGDLS, CDR2 YYNGEE. This CDR3 contains 12 residues. This CDR3 reads CASSVALGEQYF. CDR3 in DNA: TGTGCCAGCAGCGTAGCTCTAGGCGAGCAGTACTTC. The entire variable domain, with the rest obtained from reference TRBV9 and TRBJ2-7, is as follows: DSGVTQTPKHLITATGQRVTLRCSPRSGDLSVYWYQQSLDQGLQFLIQYYNGEERAKGNILERFSAQQFPDLHSELNLSSLELGDSALYFCASSVALGEQYFGPGTRLTVT.

V is TRBV5-5 and J is TRBJ2-5; 11 nucleotides agree with TRBD2. This CDR3 spans 14 amino acids. V trimming: 4 bases; J trimming: 3 bases; junction bases outside the gene matches: 2. Per the germline V gene, CDR1 is SGHKS and CDR2 is YYEKEE (reference sequence). The CDR3 bases are TGTGCCAGCAGCCAGACTAGCGGGAAAGAGACCCAGTACTTC. Translated: CASSQTSGKETQYF.

The chain combines TRBV15 with TRBJ2-3; TRBD2 matches at 9 bases. Germline V gene sequence: CDR1 LNHNV, CDR2 YYDKDF (reference sequence). CDR3 length equals 18 residues. J was trimmed by 5 bases and V by 0 bases; bases with no gene match: 12. The CDR3 loop is CATSRDLELAGAGDTQYF. CDR3 DNA: TGTGCCACCAGCAGAGATCTGGAATTAGCGGGGGCCGGAGATACGCAGTATTTT.

This clone was detected only a few times. CDR3 bases: TGTGCCAGCAGCTTAGATATGTGGGCTTCCTACGAGCAGTACTTC. Its protein is CASSLDMWASYEQYF. This sequence joins TRBV11-2 and TRBJ2-7; D unclear. This CDR3 is built from 15 residues. Germline loops: CDR1 SGHAT, CDR2 FQNNGV. V was shortened by 0 bases and J by 1 base, with 10 bases between the two germline ends. The entire variable domain, with the rest obtained from reference TRBV11-2 and TRBJ2-7, is as follows: EAGVAQSPRYKIIEKRQSVAFWCNPISGHATLYWYQQILGQGPKLLIQFQNNGVVDDSQLPKDRFSAERLKGVDSTLKIQPAKLEDSAVYLCASSLDMWASYEQYFGPGTRLTVT.

The gene calls are TRBV7-2 and TRBJ2-2; D remains unclear. Germline V gene sequence: CDR1 SGHTA, CDR2 FQGNSA. V lost 1 base, J lost 6 bases, and 12 bases lay in between. This CDR3 spans 15 amino acids. CDR3 sequence reads: CASSLVRQSAGELFF. For the CDR3, the DNA is TGTGCCAGCAGCTTAGTTCGCCAATCGGCCGGGGAGCTGTTTTTT.

V gene TRBV27 combines with J gene TRBJ2-1, with 14 bases matching TRBD2. J was trimmed by 8 bases and V by 5 bases; bases with no gene match: 14. There are 18 residues in the CDR3. Germline V CDR1 and CDR2: MNHEY, SMNVEV (reference sequence). CDR3 nucleotide sequence: TGTGCCAGCAGTGACCCCGGACTAGCGGGGGGATTAGCCCATGAGCAGTTCTTC. Its protein product is CASSDPGLAGGLAHEQFF.

This clone turned up a few times. V and J are TRBV19 and TRBJ1-6; 7 bases agree with TRBD1. This CDR3 region has 15 residues. Germline V gives CDR1 LNHDA, CDR2 SQIVND (reference sequence). V trimming: 6 bases; J trimming: 8 bases; junction bases outside the gene matches: 10. In DNA, the CDR3 is TGTGCCAGTAGCCCCCTATCAGGGGGATATTCACCCCTCCACTTT. Translating it yields CASSPLSGGYSPLHF.

The CDR3: CATGTSGPKNIQYF. The CDR3 DNA follows: TGTGCCACCGGGACTAGCGGACCCAAAAACATTCAGTACTTC. The chain employs TRBV15 and TRBJ2-4; TRBD2 agrees at 11 bases. CDR1 and CDR2 (germline): LNHNV, YYDKDF (reference sequence). The V segment lost 8 bases and the J segment 2 bases; nucleotides outside the gene matches: 2. This CDR3 has 14 amino acids. Looking up the rest from reference TRBV15 and TRBJ2-4 gives the full variable domain: DAMVIQNPRYQVTQFGKPVTLSCSQTLNHNVMYWYQQKSSQAPKLLFHYYDKDFNNEADTPDNFQSRRPNTSFCFLDIRSPGLGDTAMYLCATGTSGPKNIQYFGAGTRLSVL.

The chain combines TRBV9 with TRBJ2-7; no clear D gene. Germline CDR1 SGDLS, CDR2 YYNGEE. V lost 3 bases and J 3 bases, leaving 7 bases between the germline ends. This CDR3 is built from 12 residues. CDR3 sequence: CASSANLYEQYF. In DNA form, the CDR3 reads TGTGCCAGCAGCGCTAACCTCTACGAGCAGTACTTC.

The CDR3 here is CASSYSFQGQYF. CDR3 DNA: TGTGCCAGCAGTTACTCTTTCCAGGGTCAGTACTTC. The chain is built from TRBV6-6 and TRBJ2-7; weak D call: TRBD1 (5 bases). The V gene's germline CDR1 is MNHNY and CDR2 SVGAGI (reference sequence). Between the trimmed V and J ends, which lost 0 bases and 10 bases, there was a span of 10 bases. This CDR3 region has 12 residues.

The genes are TRBV10-3 and TRBJ2-3, with 9 bases aligning to TRBD1. Trimming took 10 bases from V and 1 from J; bases not matched to a gene: 6. Germline V CDR1 and CDR2: ENHRY, SYGVKD. The CDR3 sequence is 14 residues long. CDR3 bases: TGTGCCAGCAGCCGGGACAGGGGCACAGATACGCAGTATTTT. Its protein is CASSRDRGTDTQYF.

This clone was found once. This chain uses TRBV6-5 with TRBJ2-2; possible D gene TRBD1, 5 bases. Germline V CDR1 and CDR2: MNHEY, SVGAGI. V was clipped by 10 bases and J by 6 bases, with 15 bases between them. The CDR3 totals 13 residues. The CDR3, as DNA: TGTGCCACTCAAAGGGGTTTCGCCGGGGAGCTGTTTTTT. It translates to CATQRGFAGELFF.

The table lists this clone with a few counts. The chain recombines TRBV9 with TRBJ1-2; perhaps TRBD1 as D (6 bases). CDR1 SGDLS and CDR2 YYNGEE come from the germline V gene. The ends were cut back, 4 bases at V and 8 bases at J, with 9 bases in the middle. The CDR3 is made up of 11 amino acids. CDR3 in DNA: TGTGCCAGCAGCCTTGGGGGCGGCTACACCTTC. Translating it yields CASSLGGGYTF.

The gene calls are TRBV29-1 and TRBJ2-3; TRBD2 aligns across 9 bases. Germline CDR1 is SQVTM and CDR2 is ANQGSEA. The CDR3 totals 14 residues. With 6 bases clipped from V and 0 bases from J, the junction kept 4 bases outside the gene matches. CDR3 loop: CSVKTSGSTDTQYF. CDR3 bases: TGCAGCGTCAAGACTAGCGGTAGCACAGATACGCAGTATTTT.

The chain couples TRBV20-1 to TRBJ2-6; D gene uncertain. The V end lost 1 base, the J end lost 10 bases, and 5 bases lay between the germline ends. This CDR3 comprises 11 residues. Per the germline V gene, CDR1 is DFQATT and CDR2 is SNEGSKA (reference sequence). CDR3 in amino acids: CSARGVNVLTF. The CDR3 DNA is TGCAGTGCTAGAGGAGTAAACGTCCTGACTTTC.

The chain uses TRBV5-4 and TRBJ2-3; the match to TRBD2 covers 7 bases. With V trimmed by 1 base and J by 9 bases, 11 bases remained unmatched. CDR1 and CDR2 (germline): SGHNT, YYREEE (reference sequence). The CDR3 runs to 15 residues. CDR3 coding DNA: TGTGCCAGCAGCTTGCCTGCCGCGGGGGTGGACACGCAGTATTTT. Translated: CASSLPAAGVDTQYF. The full variable domain, completed using reference TRBV5-4 and TRBJ2-3, is ETGVTQSPTHLIKTRGQQVTLRCSSQSGHNTVSWYQQALGQGPQFIFQYYREEENGRGNFPPRFSGLQFPNYSSELNVNALELDDSALYLCASSLPAAGVDTQYFGPGTRLTVL.

The chain joins TRBV7-2 to TRBJ2-2; TRBD1 agrees at 7 bases. The V gene end was trimmed by 5 bases and the J gene end by 3 bases; junction bases not matched to a gene: 9. Germline V gives CDR1 SGHTA, CDR2 FQGNSA. The CDR3 consists of 16 residues. In DNA, the CDR3 is TGTGCCAGCAGCGAACGGACAGGTTGGGACACCGGGGAGCTGTTTTTT. This gives the protein CASSERTGWDTGELFF.

This chain links TRBV5-1 with TRBJ2-7; D might be TRBD1 (6 bases). V lost 5 bases, J lost 6 bases, and 12 bases lay in between. The CDR3 has 12 residues. In germline, CDR1 is SGHRS, CDR2 YFSETQ. The CDR3 is CASSIQGSEQYF. For the CDR3, the DNA is TGCGCCAGCAGTATACAGGGTTCCGAGCAGTACTTC.

This clone was counted once. This chain's CDR3 is CATSRRTSGMGNEQFF. The CDR3, as DNA: TGTGCCACCAGCAGGAGGACTAGCGGGATGGGCAATGAGCAGTTCTTC. The chain uses TRBV15 and TRBJ2-1, with 12 bases aligning to TRBD2. There are 16 residues in the CDR3. The V segment lost 3 bases and the J segment 6 bases; nucleotides outside the gene matches: 6. Germline CDR1 reads LNHNV; CDR2 reads YYDKDF (reference sequence).